The entry below describes one T cell receptor (beta chain). The data originate from a study of blood T cell repertoires in COVID-19. Study information: The United States, Italy and Spain were the sources of the acute and convalescent COVID-19 samples. T cells, B-cell-depleted T cells, or PBMCs provided the cDNA or gDNA that served as material.

The authors' processing: Estimated nucleated cell counts came from reference gene primer amplification. Profiling relied on immunoSEQ multiplex PCR, and the TCRdb table lists in-frame clones only, not all of them. V, J and clone size were drawn from that table, and D and trimming were deduced from the DNA. The sample has about 200,000 clones; less than 85% are singletons. Trimming cost V 4 bases and J 2 bases; bases outside gene matches: 8. The CDR3 has 18 residues. Germline V gene data show CDR1 as SEHNR and CDR2 as FQNEAQ (reference sequence). This clonotype was sampled from a woman aged 70-85 years with acute or convalescent COVID-19. The source material was peripheral blood. V gene TRBV7-9 combines with J gene TRBJ2-6; 10 bases line up with TRBD1. Here the CDR3 reads CASSSPRQGATGANVLTF. In DNA, the CDR3 is TGTGCCAGCAGCTCACCACGACAGGGGGCAACTGGGGCCAACGTCCTGACTTTC. Supplemented by reference TRBV7-9 and TRBJ2-6, the full variable domain reads DTGVSQNPRHKITKRGQNVTFRCDPISEHNRLYWYRQTLGQGPEFLTYFQNEAQLEKSRLLSDRFSAERPKGSFSTLEIQRTEQGDSAMYLCASSSPRQGATGANVLTFGAGSRLTVL.